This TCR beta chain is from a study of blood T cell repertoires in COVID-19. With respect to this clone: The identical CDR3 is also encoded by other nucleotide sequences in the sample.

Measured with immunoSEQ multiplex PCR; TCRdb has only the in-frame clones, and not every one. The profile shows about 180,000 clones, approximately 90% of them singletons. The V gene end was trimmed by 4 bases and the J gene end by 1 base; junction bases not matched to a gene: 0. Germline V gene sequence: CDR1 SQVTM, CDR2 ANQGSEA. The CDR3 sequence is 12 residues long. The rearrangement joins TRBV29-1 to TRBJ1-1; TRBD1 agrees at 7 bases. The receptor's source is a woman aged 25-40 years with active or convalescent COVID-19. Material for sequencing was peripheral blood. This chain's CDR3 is CSVGQGNTEAFF. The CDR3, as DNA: TGCAGCGTTGGACAGGGGAACACTGAAGCTTTCTTT.